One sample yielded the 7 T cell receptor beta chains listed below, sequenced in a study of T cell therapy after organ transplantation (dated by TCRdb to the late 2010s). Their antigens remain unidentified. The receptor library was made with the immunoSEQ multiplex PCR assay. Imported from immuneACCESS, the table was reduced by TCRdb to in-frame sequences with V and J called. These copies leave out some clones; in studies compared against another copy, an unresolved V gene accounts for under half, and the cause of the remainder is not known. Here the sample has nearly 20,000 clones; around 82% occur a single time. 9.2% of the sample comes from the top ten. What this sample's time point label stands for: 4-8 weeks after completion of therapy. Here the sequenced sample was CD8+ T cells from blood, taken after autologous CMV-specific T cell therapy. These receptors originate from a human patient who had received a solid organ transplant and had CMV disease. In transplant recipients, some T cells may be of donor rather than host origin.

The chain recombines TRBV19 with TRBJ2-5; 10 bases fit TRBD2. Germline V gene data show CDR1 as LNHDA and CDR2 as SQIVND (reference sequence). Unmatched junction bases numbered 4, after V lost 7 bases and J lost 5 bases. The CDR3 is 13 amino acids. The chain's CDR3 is CASTVAGGETQYF. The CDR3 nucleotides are TGTGCCAGTACGGTAGCGGGAGGTGAGACCCAGTACTTC.

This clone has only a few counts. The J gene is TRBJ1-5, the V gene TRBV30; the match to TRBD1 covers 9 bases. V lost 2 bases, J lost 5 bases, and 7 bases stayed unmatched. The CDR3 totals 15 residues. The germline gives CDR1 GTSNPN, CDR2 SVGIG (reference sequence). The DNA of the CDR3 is TGTGCCTGGAGTCAGACCGGGACAGGGTATCAGCCCCAGCATTTT. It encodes CAWSQTGTGYQPQHF.

As DNA, the CDR3 is TGTGCCAGCAGCTTCAGCGGGGGGGGTTCTTACAACGAGCAGTACTTC. Amino acids: CASSFSGGGSYNEQYF. The chain couples TRBV13 to TRBJ2-7, with 10 bases identical to TRBD2. CDR3 length equals 16 residues. The trim removed 3 bases at V and 5 bases at J, leaving 10 bases unmatched. Germline V gene lookup returns CDR1 PRHDT and CDR2 FYEKMQ (reference sequence).

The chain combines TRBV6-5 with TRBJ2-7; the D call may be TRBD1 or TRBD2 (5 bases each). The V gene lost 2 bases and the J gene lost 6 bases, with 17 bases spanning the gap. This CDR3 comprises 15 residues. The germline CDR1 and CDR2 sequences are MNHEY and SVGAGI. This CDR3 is CASSYGPGPLAEQYF. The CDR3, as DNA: TGTGCCAGCAGTTACGGACCGGGACCCCTAGCCGAGCAGTACTTC.

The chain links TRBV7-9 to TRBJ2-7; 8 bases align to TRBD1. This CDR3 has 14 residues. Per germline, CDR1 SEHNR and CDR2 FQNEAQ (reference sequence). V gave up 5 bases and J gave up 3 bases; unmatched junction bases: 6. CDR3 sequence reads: CASSLGQGVYEQYF. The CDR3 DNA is TGTGCCAGCAGCCTCGGACAGGGAGTCTACGAGCAGTACTTC.

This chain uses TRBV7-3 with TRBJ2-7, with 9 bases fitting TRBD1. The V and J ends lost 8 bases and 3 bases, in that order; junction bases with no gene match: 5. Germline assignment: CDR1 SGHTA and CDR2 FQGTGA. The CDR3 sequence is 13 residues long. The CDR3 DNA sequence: TGTGCCAGCGCAGAGGGACAGGGCTACGAGCAGTACTTC. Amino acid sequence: CASAEGQGYEQYF.

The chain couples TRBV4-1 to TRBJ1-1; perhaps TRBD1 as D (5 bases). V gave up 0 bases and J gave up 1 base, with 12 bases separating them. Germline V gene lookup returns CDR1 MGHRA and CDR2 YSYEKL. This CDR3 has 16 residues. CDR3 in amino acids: CASSQDRGVGNTEAFF. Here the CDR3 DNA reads TGCGCCAGCAGCCAAGATAGAGGGGTCGGGAACACTGAAGCTTTCTTT.